The rows below give T cell receptor beta chains drawn from one sample of a study of graft-versus-host responses after intestinal transplantation. Which antigens these TCRs recognize remains unknown. The protocol was immunoSEQ multiplex PCR, while the TCRdb copy is restricted to in-frame clones and leaves out a portion. The data contain approximately 92,000 clones, over 80% of them singletons. Source: unstimulated CD8+ T cells sorted from spleen or lymph node cells, taken before intestinal transplant. The source is a human donor who received an intestinal transplant. The CDR3 runs from the conserved cysteine through the conserved F or W. The D gene is left open where the match is weak. The size entry is marked missing in some rows and otherwise reads once, few, many or a size class.

V gene,J gene,D gene,clone size,CDR3 protein,CDR3 DNA
TRBV10-2,TRBJ2-1,TRBD1,-,CASSAWTGGSEQFF,TGCGCCAGCAGTGCCTGGACAGGGGGGAGTGAGCAGTTCTTC
TRBV30,TRBJ2-1,-,-,CAWSVQSRYNEQFF,TGTGCCTGGAGTGTACAGTCACGGTACAATGAGCAGTTCTTC
TRBV2,TRBJ1-1,-,-,CASSEATAMNTEAFF,TGTGCCAGCAGTGAAGCGACAGCAATGAACACTGAAGCTTTCTTT
TRBV5-1,TRBJ2-7,-,-,CASSSHETGTYEQYF,TGCGCCAGCAGCTCACATGAAACTGGGACCTACGAGCAGTACTTC
TRBV13,TRBJ2-7,TRBD1,-,CASSLARGWEQYF,TGTGCCAGCAGCTTAGCCAGGGGGTGGGAGCAGTACTTC
TRBV7-9,TRBJ1-5,-,-,CASSSEGAGVSNQPQHF,TGTGCCAGCAGCTCCGAGGGTGCAGGGGTTAGCAATCAGCCCCAGCATTTT
TRBV4-1,TRBJ2-3,-,-,CASSQVTLATSTDTQYF,TGCGCCAGCAGCCAGGTGACGTTAGCGACTAGCACAGATACGCAGTATTTT
TRBV27,TRBJ2-3,-,-,CASSSTDTQYF,TGTGCCAGCAGTTCCACAGATACGCAGTATTTT
TRBV6-5,TRBJ2-1,-,-,CASSYYGQRYNEQFF,TGTGCCAGCAGCTACTACGGACAGCGTTACAATGAGCAGTTCTTC
TRBV6-1,TRBJ1-2,-,few,CASNYGYTF,TGTGCCAGCAACTATGGCTACACCTTC
TRBV5-1,TRBJ1-2,-,-,CASRTEEPYGYTF,TGCGCCAGCAGGACAGAGGAGCCCTATGGCTACACCTTC
TRBV5-6,TRBJ1-5,-,-,CASSLAGRLDQPQHF,TGTGCCAGCAGCTTGGCGGGGAGGCTTGATCAGCCCCAGCATTTT
TRBV6-4,TRBJ1-1,TRBD1,-,CASSRTGGRNTEAFF,TGTGCCAGCAGCCGGACAGGGGGACGCAACACTGAAGCTTTCTTT
TRBV19,TRBJ2-7,TRBD2,-,CASSIYPSGGASSYEQYF,TGTGCCAGTAGTATTTATCCTAGCGGGGGCGCGAGCTCCTACGAGCAGTACTTC
TRBV6-5,TRBJ1-1,TRBD1,-,CASSTTGGGTEAFF,TGTGCCAGCAGTACAACAGGGGGAGGAACTGAAGCTTTCTTT
TRBV9,TRBJ1-1,-,-,CASSELGGLNTEAFF,TGTGCCAGCAGCGAGCTCGGGGGCCTGAACACTGAAGCTTTCTTT
TRBV30,TRBJ2-7,TRBD1,-,CAWVYQGARYEQYF,TGTGCCTGGGTTTATCAGGGGGCGCGTTACGAGCAGTACTTC
TRBV28,TRBJ2-1,TRBD2,-,CASSPRLAGDWDEQFF,TGTGCCAGCAGTCCGAGACTAGCGGGAGATTGGGATGAGCAGTTCTTC
TRBV11-2,TRBJ2-1,TRBD2,-,CASSLSGSSYNEQFF,TGTGCCAGCAGCTTGAGCGGGAGCTCCTACAATGAGCAGTTCTTC
TRBV29-1,TRBJ2-7,-,-,CSVEMQGYEQYF,TGCAGCGTTGAGATGCAGGGGTACGAGCAGTACTTC
TRBV21-1,TRBJ2-5,-,-,CASSKKRHRDEETQYF,TGTGCCAGCAGCAAAAAAAGGCACAGGGATGAGGAGACCCAGTACTTC
TRBV7-6,TRBJ2-4,-,-,CASSPTIDRKNIQYF,TGTGCCAGCAGCCCTACTATAGACCGCAAAAACATTCAGTACTTC
TRBV7-9,TRBJ1-4,TRBD1,-,CASRSGTEIAFEKLFF,TGTGCCAGCAGGTCCGGGACAGAGATCGCCTTTGAAAAACTGTTTTTT
TRBV9,TRBJ2-7,-,once,CASSVDSGESYEQYF,TGTGCCAGCAGCGTAGACAGCGGCGAATCCTACGAGCAGTACTTC
TRBV18,TRBJ1-3,-,once,CASSPVWGLGYTIYF,TGTGCCAGCTCACCAGTCTGGGGGCTCGGCTACACCATATATTTT
TRBV5-6,TRBJ2-2,-,-,CASSLGPGTGELFF,TGTGCCAGCAGCTTGGGACCGGGGACCGGGGAGCTGTTTTTT
TRBV6-6,TRBJ2-5,-,-,CASRGREETQYF,TGTGCCAGCAGGGGCAGGGAAGAGACCCAGTACTTC
TRBV11-2,TRBJ2-7,-,-,CASSPYPRGYNEQYF,TGTGCCAGCAGCCCATACCCCAGGGGTTATAACGAGCAGTACTTC
TRBV6-6,TRBJ1-1,-,-,CASSSTPWDTEAFF,TGTGCCAGCAGTTCCACCCCTTGGGACACTGAAGCTTTCTTT
TRBV28,TRBJ2-3,-,-,CASSPAVAGNTDTQYF,TGTGCCAGCAGTCCTGCGGTGGCGGGAAACACAGATACGCAGTATTTT
TRBV27,TRBJ2-7,-,-,CASSPGEFYEQYF,TGTGCCAGCAGTCCGGGAGAGTTCTACGAGCAGTACTTC
TRBV13,TRBJ1-2,TRBD1,-,CASSPNPLTGGWGGYTF,TGTGCCAGCAGCCCTAACCCCCTGACAGGGGGGTGGGGGGGCTACACCTTC
TRBV2,TRBJ2-1,-,few,CASRLSNEQFF,TGTGCCAGCAGGCTGAGCAATGAGCAGTTCTTC
TRBV6-5,TRBJ1-2,TRBD1,once,CASSYSQGVVYGYTF,TGTGCCAGCAGTTACTCACAGGGGGTCGTCTATGGCTACACCTTC
TRBV4-1,TRBJ1-6,-,-,CASSQEPVVGSSYNSPLHF,TGCGCCAGCAGCCAAGAACCAGTGGTAGGGAGCTCCTATAATTCACCCCTCCACTTT